Below, 23 T cell receptor beta chains from the same sample are listed, as sequenced in a study of T cell changes during pregnancy in multiple sclerosis. The table came from immunoSEQ multiplex PCR; TCRdb's copy has only in-frame clones and leaves some out. The sample holds approximately 50,000 clones, approximately 95% seen once. The source material was CD4+ T cells from peripheral blood mononuclear cells, sampled in the third trimester of pregnancy. These receptors all come from a female donor with multiple sclerosis, enrolled in a pregnancy study.

The V gene is TRBV30, the J gene TRBJ1-1; D gene unclear. With 0 bases removed from V and 3 bases from J, the gap between germline ends came to 8 bases. Germline lookup yields CDR1 GTSNPN and CDR2 SVGIG (reference sequence). The CDR3 has 13 amino acids. The CDR3 DNA follows: TGTGCCTGGAGTGTCTTGTCCTACACTGAAGCTTTCTTT. Amino acid sequence: CAWSVLSYTEAFF.

The chain combines TRBV7-8 with TRBJ2-1; TRBD2 might be the D (5 bases). CDR3 length: 15 residues. Germline CDR1 is SGHVS and CDR2 is FQNEAQ. Trimming took off 4 bases at V and 0 bases at J, with 10 bases between the two ends. Here the CDR3 DNA reads TGTGCCAGCAGCTCGGACTTGAGCTCCTACAATGAGCAGTTCTTC. Its translation: CASSSDLSSYNEQFF.

The V and J genes are TRBV7-9 and TRBJ1-2, with 7 bases identical to TRBD1. Germline V gives CDR1 SEHNR, CDR2 FQNEAQ (reference sequence). This CDR3 has 15 residues. V shed 0 bases, J shed 0 bases, and the junction held 1 base outside the gene matches. The CDR3 protein is CASSLAQGANYGYTF. DNA of the CDR3: TGTGCCAGCAGCTTAGCGCAGGGGGCTAACTATGGCTACACCTTC.

This chain uses TRBV29-1 with TRBJ2-3; TRBD1 is a possible D gene (6 bases). V gave up 4 bases and J gave up 2 bases, with 10 bases separating them. CDR3 length: 13 residues. Germline CDR1 reads SQVTM; CDR2 reads ANQGSEA. CDR3 sequence reads: CSVGTVTTDTQYF. The CDR3 bases are TGCAGCGTTGGGACAGTTACCACAGATACGCAGTATTTT.

The CDR3 spells CASSTDRGWYSPLHF. The CDR3 nucleotides are TGTGCCAGCAGCACGGACAGGGGTTGGTATTCACCCCTCCACTTT. The chain has TRBV28 and TRBJ1-6; 9 bases are a match to TRBD1. The V gene's germline CDR1 is MDHEN and CDR2 SYDVKM. The CDR3 contains 15 residues. V lost 6 bases and J lost 8; bases outside the gene matches: 8. The complete variable domain, with remaining parts taken from reference TRBV28 and TRBJ1-6, reads DVKVTQSSRYLVKRTGEKVFLECVQDMDHENMFWYRQDPGLGLRLIYFSYDVKMKEKGDIPEGYSVSREKKERFSLILESASTNQTSMYLCASSTDRGWYSPLHFGNGTRLTVT.

CDR3 coding DNA: TGTGCCAGCAGCTTAGGCGTTACGGGGTCCTACAATGAGCAGTTCTTC. Its translation: CASSLGVTGSYNEQFF. The chain has TRBV7-8 and TRBJ2-1; maybe TRBD2 (5 bases). This CDR3 contains 16 residues. Trimming stripped 1 base from V and 1 base from J, with 11 bases between. Germline loops: CDR1 SGHVS, CDR2 FQNEAQ. Drawing the rest from reference TRBV7-8 and TRBJ2-1, the complete variable domain is GAGVSQSPRYKVAKRGQDVALRCDPISGHVSLFWYQQALGQGPEFLTYFQNEAQLDKSGLPSDRFFAERPEGSVSTLKIQRTQQEDSAVYLCASSLGVTGSYNEQFFGPGTRLTVL.

CDR3 loop: CASSHTLAGFTDTQYF. The CDR3 nucleotides read TGTGCCAGCAGCCATACACTAGCGGGATTCACAGATACGCAGTATTTT. The chain links TRBV7-6 to TRBJ2-3, with TRBD2 matching over 10 bases. The CDR3 has 16 residues. Germline V lookup: CDR1 SGHVS, CDR2 FNYEAQ. The V gene end was trimmed by 5 bases and the J gene end by 2 bases; junction bases not matched to a gene: 7.

This chain's CDR3 is CASSPIGDSETQYF. DNA of the CDR3: TGTGCCAGCAGCCCCATAGGGGACTCGGAGACCCAGTACTTC. The chain is built from TRBV7-3 and TRBJ2-5; the D gene is possibly TRBD2 (6 bases). V was pared by 5 bases and J by 5 bases, with 15 bases between. Germline V gene lookup returns CDR1 SGHTA and CDR2 FQGTGA. The CDR3 length is 14 residues.

This chain joins TRBV5-1 and TRBJ2-5, with TRBD2 identical over 7 bases. The CDR3 runs to 15 residues. Trimming took 7 bases from V and 1 from J; bases not matched to a gene: 10. Germline CDR1 SGHRS, CDR2 YFSETQ. Here the CDR3 reads CASVPGGGFQETQYF. In DNA, the CDR3 is TGCGCCAGCGTTCCGGGGGGAGGGTTCCAAGAGACCCAGTACTTC.

The chain couples TRBV7-9 to TRBJ1-2, with D perhaps matching TRBD1 (5 bases). V dropped 3 bases and J dropped 7 bases, with 18 bases sitting between them. Per germline, CDR1 SEHNR and CDR2 FQNEAQ (reference sequence). The CDR3 totals 15 residues. The CDR3 spells CASSFEGAGIGGYTF. CDR3 in DNA: TGTGCCAGCAGCTTTGAAGGTGCAGGGATCGGTGGCTACACCTTC.

The rearrangement joins TRBV5-6 to TRBJ2-2; D remains ambiguous. Trimming left V 0 bases short and J 6 bases short, with 12 bases between. The CDR3 consists of 15 residues. The germline gives CDR1 SGHDT, CDR2 YYEEEE. As DNA, the CDR3 is TGTGCCAGCAGCTTGGTGCTAGGCCGGGCCGGGGAGCTGTTTTTT. This gives the protein CASSLVLGRAGELFF.

This clone is a singleton in its sample. The V gene is TRBV19, the J gene TRBJ1-5, with unresolved D. The V gene's germline CDR1 is LNHDA and CDR2 SQIVND (reference sequence). CDR3 size: 15 residues. The V end was cut by 3 bases, the J end by 3 bases, with 12 bases between. This chain's CDR3 is CASSMKRQLNQPQHF. The CDR3 DNA follows: TGTGCCAGTAGTATGAAGAGGCAGCTCAATCAGCCCCAGCATTTT.

The chain employs TRBV7-8 and TRBJ2-3; tentatively, D is TRBD2 (6 bases). Trimming pared 5 bases from V and 6 bases from J, leaving 12 bases between. The CDR3 sequence is 13 residues long. CDR1 is SGHVS and CDR2 is FQNEAQ in the germline V gene. The CDR3, as DNA: TGTGCCAGCAGCCCTTTAGGGAGGGATACGCAGTATTTT. Amino acid sequence: CASSPLGRDTQYF.

This rearrangement joins TRBV2 to TRBJ1-2; D call uncertain. The V gene lost 2 bases and the J gene lost 1 base, with 11 bases spanning the gap. The germline V gene has CDR1 SNHLY and CDR2 FYNNEI. The CDR3 runs to 15 residues. CDR3 loop: CASSELALLNYGYTF. The CDR3 DNA sequence: TGTGCCAGCAGTGAATTGGCACTACTTAACTATGGCTACACCTTC.

The chain uses TRBV2 and TRBJ2-1; 10 bases match TRBD2. The germline gives CDR1 SNHLY, CDR2 FYNNEI. The CDR3 runs 16 residues. With V trimmed by 6 bases and J by 1 base, 6 bases remained unmatched. The CDR3 bases are TGTGCCAGCAGGATGTCTAGCGGGGGTTCCTACAATGAGCAGTTCTTC. Amino acids: CASRMSSGGSYNEQFF.

The V gene is TRBV9, the J gene TRBJ2-2; 11 nucleotides align to TRBD2. The CDR3 runs to 15 residues. With 4 bases clipped from V and 9 bases from J, the junction kept 8 bases outside the gene matches. Looked up from germline, CDR1 is SGDLS and CDR2 is YYNGEE. CDR3: CASSFTSGREWELFF. In nucleotides, the CDR3 is TGTGCCAGCAGCTTCACTAGCGGGAGAGAGTGGGAGCTGTTTTTT. The full variable domain, completed using reference TRBV9 and TRBJ2-2, is DSGVTQTPKHLITATGQRVTLRCSPRSGDLSVYWYQQSLDQGLQFLIQYYNGEERAKGNILERFSAQQFPDLHSELNLSSLELGDSALYFCASSFTSGREWELFFGEGSRLTVL.

The J gene is TRBJ2-5, the V gene TRBV7-6, with D tentatively TRBD1 (5 bases). V shed 2 bases and J shed 2 bases, with 12 bases lying between them. In germline, CDR1 is SGHVS, CDR2 FNYEAQ. CDR3 length equals 15 residues. CDR3 amino acids: CASSLSRALQETQYF. The CDR3 DNA reads TGTGCCAGCAGCTTATCCAGGGCACTACAAGAGACCCAGTACTTC.

This sequence joins TRBV18 and TRBJ1-3; possible D gene TRBD1, 5 bases. Trimming shortened V by 5 bases and J by 1 base, and 9 bases separated the two germline ends. Looked up from germline, CDR1 is KGHSH and CDR2 is LQKENI. This CDR3 is 14 amino acids long. CDR3 loop: CASSIQGSGNTIYF. CDR3 DNA sequence: TGTGCCAGCTCAATTCAGGGTTCTGGAAACACCATATATTTT. Looking up the rest from reference TRBV18 and TRBJ1-3 gives the full variable domain: NAGVMQNPRHLVRRRGQEARLRCSPMKGHSHVYWYRQLPEEGLKFMVYLQKENIIDESGMPKERFSAEFPKEGPSILRIQQVVRGDSAAYFCASSIQGSGNTIYFGEGSWLTVV.

The V call is TRBV7-8, the J call TRBJ1-5; TRBD1 might be the D (5 bases). This CDR3 has 14 amino acids. V lost 3 bases to trimming and J lost 4 bases, with 10 bases between them. Germline CDR1 SGHVS, CDR2 FQNEAQ. Written as DNA, the CDR3 is TGTGCCAGCAGCTTTGGACAAACAAATCAGCCCCAGCATTTT. Protein: CASSFGQTNQPQHF.

This sequence joins TRBV7-3 and TRBJ2-2; D is perhaps TRBD2 (6 bases). V was pared by 2 bases and J by 4 bases, with 11 bases between. The CDR3 contains 15 residues. The germline gives CDR1 SGHTA, CDR2 FQGTGA. The CDR3 nucleotides read TGTGCCAGCAGCTTACGTACGGGAGCCACCGGGGAGCTGTTTTTT. Its protein is CASSLRTGATGELFF.

V usage is TRBV2 and J usage is TRBJ1-1, with D tentatively TRBD1 (5 bases). This CDR3 region has 13 residues. Germline CDR1 SNHLY, CDR2 FYNNEI. Trimming took 4 bases from V and 1 from J, leaving 7 bases between them. The CDR3: CASSGQPNTEAFF. CDR3 sequence (DNA): TGTGCCAGCAGTGGACAGCCGAACACTGAAGCTTTCTTT.

The genes are TRBV5-1 and TRBJ1-4; 8 bases line up with TRBD1. Germline lookup yields CDR1 SGHRS and CDR2 YFSETQ. Losses at the gene ends were 3 bases for V and 7 bases for J; bases not matched to a gene: 8. CDR3 length: 15 residues. For the CDR3, the DNA is TGCGCCAGCAGCTGGCAGGGGGCTTCGGGTGAAAAACTGTTTTTT. Its protein is CASSWQGASGEKLFF. Full variable domain (rest looked up from reference TRBV5-1 and TRBJ1-4): KAGVTQTPRYLIKTRGQQVTLSCSPISGHRSVSWYQQTPGQGLQFLFEYFSETQRNKGNFPGRFSGRQFSNSRSEMNVSTLELGDSALYLCASSWQGASGEKLFFGSGTQLSVL.

V and J are TRBV5-4 and TRBJ2-7, with 7 bases fitting TRBD1. CDR1 is SGHNT, CDR2 YYREEE, per germline (reference sequence). Trimming at V came to 0 bases and at J to 2 bases, leaving 2 bases not matched to a gene. The CDR3 consists of 14 residues. CDR3 residues: CASSLDQGAYEQYF. The DNA of the CDR3 is TGTGCCAGCAGCTTGGATCAGGGGGCCTACGAGCAGTACTTC.